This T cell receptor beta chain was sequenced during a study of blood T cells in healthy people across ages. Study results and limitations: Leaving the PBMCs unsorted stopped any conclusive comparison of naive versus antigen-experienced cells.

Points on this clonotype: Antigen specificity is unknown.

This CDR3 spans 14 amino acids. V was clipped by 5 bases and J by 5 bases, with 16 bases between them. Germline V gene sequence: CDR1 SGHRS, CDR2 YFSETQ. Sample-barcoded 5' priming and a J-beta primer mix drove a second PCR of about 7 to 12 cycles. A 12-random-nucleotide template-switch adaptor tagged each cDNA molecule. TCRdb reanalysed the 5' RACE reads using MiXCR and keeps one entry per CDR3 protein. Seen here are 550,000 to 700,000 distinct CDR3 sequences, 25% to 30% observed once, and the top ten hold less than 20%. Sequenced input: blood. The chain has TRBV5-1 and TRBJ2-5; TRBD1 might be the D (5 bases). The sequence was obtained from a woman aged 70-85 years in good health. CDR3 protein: CASSRGRVGETQYF. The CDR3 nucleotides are TGCGCCAGCAGTAGGGGCAGGGTGGGGGAGACCCAGTACTTC.